This TCR beta chain was identified during a study of cytomegalovirus exposure and HLA in healthy donors. Study-level results: A later analysis found most CMV-associated TCR beta chains apparently HLA-restricted. A later analysis found TCR association rates differed by HLA locus, highest for DRB1 and lowest for HLA-C. Sequence variants that were highly shared formed a cluster that was likely a sequencing artifact.

The germline gives CDR1 SGHNT, CDR2 YYREEE (reference sequence). V lost 4 bases to trimming and J lost 15 bases; unmatched junction nucleotides: 19. CDR3 size: 16 residues. A note on this clone: Its antigen is not known.

The study ran its PCR with 60 Vbeta and 13 Jbeta primers. Only in-frame clones appear in the TCRdb table, and some are missing; sequencing was by immunoSEQ multiplex PCR. The sample lists 90,000 to 110,000 clones, 81% occurring once. This sequence originates from a woman in her 30s in good health and CMV-seronegative. V and J are TRBV5-4 and TRBJ2-1; 10 nucleotides agree with TRBD2. Sequenced material: PBMCs. CDR3 nucleotides: TGTGCCAGCAGCGAACCAGGACTAGCGGCACTCGGAGGACCGTTCTTC. Translation gives CASSEPGLAALGGPFF.